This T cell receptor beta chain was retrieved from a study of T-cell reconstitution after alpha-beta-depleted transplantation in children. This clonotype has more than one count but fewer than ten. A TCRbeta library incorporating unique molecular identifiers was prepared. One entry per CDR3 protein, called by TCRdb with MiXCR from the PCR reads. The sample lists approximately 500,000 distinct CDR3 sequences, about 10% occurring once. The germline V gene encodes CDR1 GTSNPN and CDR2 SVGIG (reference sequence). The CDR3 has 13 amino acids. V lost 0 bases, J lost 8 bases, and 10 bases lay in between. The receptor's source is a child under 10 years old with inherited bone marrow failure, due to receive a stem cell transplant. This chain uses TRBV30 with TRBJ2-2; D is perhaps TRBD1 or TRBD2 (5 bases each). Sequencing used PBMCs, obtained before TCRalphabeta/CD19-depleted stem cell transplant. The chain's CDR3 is CAWSVFGAGELFF. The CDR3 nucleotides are TGTGCCTGGAGTGTATTCGGGGCGGGGGAGCTGTTTTTT.